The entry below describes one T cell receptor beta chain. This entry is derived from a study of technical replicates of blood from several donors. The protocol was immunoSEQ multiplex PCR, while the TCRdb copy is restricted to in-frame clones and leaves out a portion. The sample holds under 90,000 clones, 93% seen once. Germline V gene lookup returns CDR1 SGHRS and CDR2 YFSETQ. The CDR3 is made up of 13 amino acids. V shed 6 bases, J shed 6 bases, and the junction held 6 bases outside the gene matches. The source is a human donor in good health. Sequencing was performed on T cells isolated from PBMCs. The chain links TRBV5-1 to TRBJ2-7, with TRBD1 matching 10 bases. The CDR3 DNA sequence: TGCGCCAGCACAGGGACAGGGGCGGTCGAGCAGTACTTC. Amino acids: CASTGTGAVEQYF.